What follows is one T cell receptor beta chain and its context. Sequence at one end of the junction differs from germline and may be a read error. The data stem from a study of blood T cell repertoires in COVID-19. Whole-study context: Acute and convalescent COVID-19 specimens originated in the United States, Italy and Spain. T cells, B-cell-depleted T cells, or PBMCs provided the cDNA or gDNA that served as material.

Enrolled during active infection, Seattle patients were then followed longitudinally. Authors' methods: Reference gene primer amplification in the assay estimated nucleated cell counts. Clones were read by immunoSEQ multiplex PCR, and TCRdb kept only the in-frame ones, dropping some. That table is the source of V, J and clone size, and D and trimming were worked out from the DNA. This repertoire shows about 200,000 clones, about four fifths found once; its top ten account for roughly 7.6%. The sample was peripheral blood. This clonotype originated in a woman over 75 with COVID-19, enrolled during active disease.

The CDR3 DNA sequence: TGTGCCACCAGTTCCCCTAGCGGCACCTACGAGCAGTACTTC. This sequence encodes CATSSPSGTYEQYF. The chain is built from TRBV6-2 or TRBV6-3 and TRBJ2-7, with TRBD2 identical over 7 bases. Germline CDR1 is MNHEY and CDR2 is SVGEGT. This CDR3 spans 14 amino acids.